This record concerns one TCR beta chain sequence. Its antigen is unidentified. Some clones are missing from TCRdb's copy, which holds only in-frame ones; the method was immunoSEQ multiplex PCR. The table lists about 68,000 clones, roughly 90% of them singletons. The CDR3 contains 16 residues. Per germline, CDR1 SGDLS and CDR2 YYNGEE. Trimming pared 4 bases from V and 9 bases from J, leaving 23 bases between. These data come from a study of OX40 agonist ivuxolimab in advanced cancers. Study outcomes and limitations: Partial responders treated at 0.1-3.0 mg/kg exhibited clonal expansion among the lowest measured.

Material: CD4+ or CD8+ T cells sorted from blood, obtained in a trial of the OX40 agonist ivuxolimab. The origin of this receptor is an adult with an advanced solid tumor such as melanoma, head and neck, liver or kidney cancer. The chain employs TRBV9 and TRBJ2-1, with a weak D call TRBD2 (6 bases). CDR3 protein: CASSTHPTGAGGEQFF. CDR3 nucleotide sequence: TGTGCCAGCAGCACCCACCCAACGGGAGCCGGGGGTGAGCAGTTCTTC. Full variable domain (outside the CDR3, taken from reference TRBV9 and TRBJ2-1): DSGVTQTPKHLITATGQRVTLRCSPRSGDLSVYWYQQSLDQGLQFLIQYYNGEERAKGNILERFSAQQFPDLHSELNLSSLELGDSALYFCASSTHPTGAGGEQFFGPGTRLTVL.